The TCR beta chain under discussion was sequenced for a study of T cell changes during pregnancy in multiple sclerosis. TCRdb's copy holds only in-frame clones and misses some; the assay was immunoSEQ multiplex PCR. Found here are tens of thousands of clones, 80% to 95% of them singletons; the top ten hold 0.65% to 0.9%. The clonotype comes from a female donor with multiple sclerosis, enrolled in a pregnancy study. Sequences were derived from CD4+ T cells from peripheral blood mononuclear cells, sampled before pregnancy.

CDR3 protein: CASSKDREEYGYTF. In nucleotides, the CDR3 is TGCGCCAGCAGCAAAGACAGGGAGGAGTATGGCTACACCTTC. This sequence joins TRBV5-1 and TRBJ1-2; 7 bases agree with TRBD1. This CDR3 is built from 14 residues. Trimming removed 4 bases from V and 5 bases from J; junction bases left unmatched: 8. CDR1 is SGHRS and CDR2 is YFSETQ in the germline V gene.